This T cell receptor beta chain comes out of a study of shared clonotypes between healthy human individuals. Study-level points and caveats: A reduction in generation probabilities was seen for non-shared clonotypes relative to those shared by all four donors.

Generated by immunoSEQ multiplex PCR, the TCRdb table keeps only in-frame clones and is missing some. The sample records a few million clones, just over 90% being singletons. Germline loops: CDR1 MNHNY, CDR2 SVGAGI (reference sequence). V lost 5 bases, J lost 6 bases, and 6 bases stayed unmatched. CDR3 length: 16 residues. Comments on this clone: Its target is unknown.

The specimen sequenced was naive CD4+ T cells sorted from blood. Subset reported: CD45RA+ positively selected. The chain couples TRBV6-6 to TRBJ2-3; TRBD2 aligns across 15 bases. The origin of this receptor is a man aged 18 to 35 in good health. The CDR3 bases are TGTGCCAGCAGTCAGGGACTAGCGGGGGGTGAGGATACGCAGTATTTT. Translated: CASSQGLAGGEDTQYF.